What follows is one TCR beta chain and its context. Its target is not known. Method: immunoSEQ multiplex PCR; TCRdb's copy keeps in-frame clones and lacks some. The sample shows over 10,000 clones, 89% of them seen only once. Deletions cut 4 bases from V and 6 bases from J, with 13 bases between. Germline V lookup: CDR1 SQVTM, CDR2 ANQGSEA. This CDR3 has 13 residues. This record belongs to a study of T cell clonotyping in hematopoietic cell transplantation. The study, taken as a whole, reports: Recipient TCR diversity dropped after transplant; expanded clonotypes rose from day 30 to 180.

This receptor was obtained from a human donor who either received an allogeneic hematopoietic cell transplant for a myeloid malignancy or was a related donor (not recorded which). Some clones in this sample may be carry-over from other donors' samples. V gene TRBV29-1 combines with J gene TRBJ1-5; D is uncertain. Sequences were obtained from peripheral blood mononuclear cells. CDR3 sequence (DNA): TGCAGCGTTGGTGGAGGGATGGGTCAGCCCCAGCATTTT. It codes for CSVGGGMGQPQHF.